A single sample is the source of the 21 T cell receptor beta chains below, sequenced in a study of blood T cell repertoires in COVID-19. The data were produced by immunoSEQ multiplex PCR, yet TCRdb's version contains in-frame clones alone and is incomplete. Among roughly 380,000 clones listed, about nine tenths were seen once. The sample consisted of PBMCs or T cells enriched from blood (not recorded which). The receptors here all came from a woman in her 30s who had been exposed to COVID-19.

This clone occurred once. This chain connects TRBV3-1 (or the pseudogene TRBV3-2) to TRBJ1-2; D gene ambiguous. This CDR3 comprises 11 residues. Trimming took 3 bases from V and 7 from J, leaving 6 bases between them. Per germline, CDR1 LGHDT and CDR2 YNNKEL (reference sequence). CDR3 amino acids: CASSQGGGYTF. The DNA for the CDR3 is TGTGCCAGCAGCCAGGGAGGTGGCTACACCTTC.

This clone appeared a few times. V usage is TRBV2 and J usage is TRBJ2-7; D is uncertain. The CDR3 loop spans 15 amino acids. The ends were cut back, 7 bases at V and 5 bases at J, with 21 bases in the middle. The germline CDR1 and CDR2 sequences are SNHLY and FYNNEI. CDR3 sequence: CASNLRQVQTNEQYF. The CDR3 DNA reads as TGTGCCAGCAACCTCCGGCAGGTCCAGACGAACGAGCAGTACTTC.

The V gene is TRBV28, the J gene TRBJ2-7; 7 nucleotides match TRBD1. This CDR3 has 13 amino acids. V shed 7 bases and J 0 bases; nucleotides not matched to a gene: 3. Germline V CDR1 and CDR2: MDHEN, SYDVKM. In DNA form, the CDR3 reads TGTGCCAGCATTGGGACAGACTCCTACGAGCAGTACTTC. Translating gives CASIGTDSYEQYF.

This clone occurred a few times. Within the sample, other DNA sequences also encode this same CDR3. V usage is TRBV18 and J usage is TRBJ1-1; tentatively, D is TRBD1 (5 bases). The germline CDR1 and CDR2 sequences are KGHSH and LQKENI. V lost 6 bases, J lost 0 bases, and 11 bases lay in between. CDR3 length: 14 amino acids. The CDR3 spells CASSPQGMNTEAFF. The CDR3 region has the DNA TGTGCCAGCTCCCCCCAGGGTATGAACACTGAAGCTTTCTTT.

DNA of the CDR3: TGTGCCAGCAGTTTACGGACAGACCTCGCTTTCTTT. Amino acids: CASSLRTDLAFF. The chain uses TRBV28 and TRBJ1-1, with a weak D call TRBD1 (6 bases). Germline loops: CDR1 MDHEN, CDR2 SYDVKM. V was clipped by 2 bases and J by 11 bases, with 12 bases between them. The CDR3 consists of 12 residues.

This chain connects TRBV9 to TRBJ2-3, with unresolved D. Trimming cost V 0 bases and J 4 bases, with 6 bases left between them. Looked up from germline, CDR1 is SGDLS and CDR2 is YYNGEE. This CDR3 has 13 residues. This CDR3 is CASSVVMSDTQYF. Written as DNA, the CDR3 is TGTGCCAGCAGCGTAGTAATGTCAGATACGCAGTATTTT.

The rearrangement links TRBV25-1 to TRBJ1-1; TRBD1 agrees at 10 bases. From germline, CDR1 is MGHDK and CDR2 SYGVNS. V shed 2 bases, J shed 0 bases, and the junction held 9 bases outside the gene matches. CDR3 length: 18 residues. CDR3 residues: CASSEEGDRGPLNTEAFF. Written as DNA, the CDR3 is TGTGCCAGCAGTGAAGAGGGGGACAGGGGACCCCTGAACACTGAAGCTTTCTTT.

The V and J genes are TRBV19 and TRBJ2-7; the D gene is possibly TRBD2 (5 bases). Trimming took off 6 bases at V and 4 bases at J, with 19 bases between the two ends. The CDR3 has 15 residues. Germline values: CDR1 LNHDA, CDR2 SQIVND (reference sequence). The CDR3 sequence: CASSRFLAGLYEQYF. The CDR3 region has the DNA TGTGCCAGTAGCCGATTTTTGGCGGGTCTGTACGAGCAGTACTTC.

The chain's CDR3 is CATSDLHSAYGYTF. Here the CDR3 DNA reads TGTGCCACCAGTGATTTGCATAGCGCTTATGGCTACACCTTC. V gene TRBV24-1 combines with J gene TRBJ1-2; D remains unclear. Germline assignment: CDR1 KGHDR and CDR2 SFDVKD. Trimming took 0 bases from V and 5 from J, leaving 9 bases between them. The CDR3 is 14 amino acids.

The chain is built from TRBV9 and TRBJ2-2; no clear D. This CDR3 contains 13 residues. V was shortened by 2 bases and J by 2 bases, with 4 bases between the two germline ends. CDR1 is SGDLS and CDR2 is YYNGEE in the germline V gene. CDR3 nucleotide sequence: TGTGCCAGCAGCGTCCAAAACACCGGGGAGCTGTTTTTT. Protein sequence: CASSVQNTGELFF.

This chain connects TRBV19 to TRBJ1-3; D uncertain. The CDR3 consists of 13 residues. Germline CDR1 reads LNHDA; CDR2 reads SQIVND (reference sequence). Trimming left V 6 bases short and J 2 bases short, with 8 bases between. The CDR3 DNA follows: TGTGCCAGTAGGACAAAGGCTGGAAACACCATATATTTT. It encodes CASRTKAGNTIYF.

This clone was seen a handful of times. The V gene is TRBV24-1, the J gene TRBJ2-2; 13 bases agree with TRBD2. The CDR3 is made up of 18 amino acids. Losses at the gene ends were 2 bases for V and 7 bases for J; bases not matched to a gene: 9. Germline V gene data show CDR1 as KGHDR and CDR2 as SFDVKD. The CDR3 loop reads CATSDSQLAGGPSGELFF. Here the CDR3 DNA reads TGTGCCACCAGTGATTCCCAACTAGCGGGAGGGCCTAGCGGGGAGCTGTTTTTT.

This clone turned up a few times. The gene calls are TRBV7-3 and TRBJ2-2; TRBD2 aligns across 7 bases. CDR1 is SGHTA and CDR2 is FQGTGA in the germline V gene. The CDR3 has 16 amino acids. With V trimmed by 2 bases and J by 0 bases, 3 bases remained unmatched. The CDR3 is CASSLSSGSNTGELFF. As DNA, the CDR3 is TGTGCCAGCAGCTTATCTAGCGGATCGAACACCGGGGAGCTGTTTTTT.

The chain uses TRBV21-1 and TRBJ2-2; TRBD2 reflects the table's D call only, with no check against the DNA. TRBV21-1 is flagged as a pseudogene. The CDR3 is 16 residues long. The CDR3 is CASRTPGLVNTGELFF. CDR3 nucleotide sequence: TGTGCCAGCAGAACCCCTGGACTAGTGAACACCGGGGAGCTGTTTTTT.

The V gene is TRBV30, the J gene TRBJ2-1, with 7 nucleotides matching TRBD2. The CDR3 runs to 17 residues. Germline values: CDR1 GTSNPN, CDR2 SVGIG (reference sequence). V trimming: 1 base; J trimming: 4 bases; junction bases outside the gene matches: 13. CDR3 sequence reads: CAWSGPIPAGPYNEQFF. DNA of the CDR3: TGTGCCTGGAGTGGACCGATACCAGCGGGGCCTTACAATGAGCAGTTCTTC.

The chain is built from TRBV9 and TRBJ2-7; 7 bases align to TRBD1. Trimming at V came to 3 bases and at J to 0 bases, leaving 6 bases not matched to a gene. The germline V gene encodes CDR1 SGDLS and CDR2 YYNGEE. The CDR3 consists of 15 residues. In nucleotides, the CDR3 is TGTGCCAGCAGCGCCAGACAGGGCGTCTCCTACGAGCAGTACTTC. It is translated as CASSARQGVSYEQYF.

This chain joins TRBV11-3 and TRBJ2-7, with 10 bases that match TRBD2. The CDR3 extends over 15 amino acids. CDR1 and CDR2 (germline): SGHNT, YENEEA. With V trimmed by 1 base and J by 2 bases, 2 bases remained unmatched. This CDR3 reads CASSLGLAGAYEQYF. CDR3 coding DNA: TGTGCCAGCAGCTTAGGTCTAGCGGGGGCCTACGAGCAGTACTTC.

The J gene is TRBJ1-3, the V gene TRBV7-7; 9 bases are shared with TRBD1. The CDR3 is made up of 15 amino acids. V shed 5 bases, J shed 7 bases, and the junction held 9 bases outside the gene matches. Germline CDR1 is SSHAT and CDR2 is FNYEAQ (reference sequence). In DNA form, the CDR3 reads TGTGCCAGCAGCCCCAGTCCCGGGACAGGGAACACCATATATTTT. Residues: CASSPSPGTGNTIYF.

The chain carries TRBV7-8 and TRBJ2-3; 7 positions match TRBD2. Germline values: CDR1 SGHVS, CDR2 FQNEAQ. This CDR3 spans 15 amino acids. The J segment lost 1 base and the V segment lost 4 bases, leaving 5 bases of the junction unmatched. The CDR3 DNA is TGTGCCAGCAGCTCCTTTACTAGCGGCACAGATACGCAGTATTTT. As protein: CASSSFTSGTDTQYF.

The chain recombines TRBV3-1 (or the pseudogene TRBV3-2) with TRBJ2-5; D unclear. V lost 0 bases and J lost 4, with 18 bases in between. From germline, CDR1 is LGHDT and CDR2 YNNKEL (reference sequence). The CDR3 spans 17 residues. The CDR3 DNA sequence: TGTGCCAGCAGCCAAGATGAAACTTCGTTCCTTGGAGAGACCCAGTACTTC. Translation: CASSQDETSFLGETQYF.

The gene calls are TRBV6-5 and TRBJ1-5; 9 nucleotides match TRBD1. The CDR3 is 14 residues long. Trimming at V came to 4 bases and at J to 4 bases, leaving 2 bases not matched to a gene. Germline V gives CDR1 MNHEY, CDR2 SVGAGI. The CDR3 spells CASSLQGANQPQHF. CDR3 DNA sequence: TGTGCCAGCAGTTTACAGGGGGCGAATCAGCCCCAGCATTTT.